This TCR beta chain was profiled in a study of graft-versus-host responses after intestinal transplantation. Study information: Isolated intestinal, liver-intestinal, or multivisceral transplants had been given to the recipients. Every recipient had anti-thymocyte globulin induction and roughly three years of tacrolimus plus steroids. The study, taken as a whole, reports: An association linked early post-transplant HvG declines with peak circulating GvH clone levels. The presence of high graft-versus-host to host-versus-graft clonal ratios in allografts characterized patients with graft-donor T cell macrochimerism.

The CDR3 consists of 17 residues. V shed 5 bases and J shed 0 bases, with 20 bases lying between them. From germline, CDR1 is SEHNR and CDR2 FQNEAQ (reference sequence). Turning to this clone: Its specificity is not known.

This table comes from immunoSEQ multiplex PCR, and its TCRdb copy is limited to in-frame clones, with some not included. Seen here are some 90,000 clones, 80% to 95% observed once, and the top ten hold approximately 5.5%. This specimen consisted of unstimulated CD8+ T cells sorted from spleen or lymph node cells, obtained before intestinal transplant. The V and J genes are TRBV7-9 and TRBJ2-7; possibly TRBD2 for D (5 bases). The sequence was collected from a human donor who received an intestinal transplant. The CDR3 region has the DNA TGTGCCAGCAGCCCACCTCTTTCGGGGATCACCTCCTACGAGCAGTACTTC. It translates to CASSPPLSGITSYEQYF.